The clone carrying this T cell receptor (beta chain) was seen only a few times. What it recognizes is unknown. The V segment lost 3 bases and the J segment 1 base; nucleotides outside the gene matches: 10. Germline lookup yields CDR1 MDHEN and CDR2 SYDVKM. The CDR3 contains 17 residues. This sample stems from a study of cytomegalovirus exposure and HLA in healthy donors. Researchers ran the PCR with 60 Vbeta and 13 Jbeta primers. Data came from immunoSEQ multiplex PCR; TCRdb stores just in-frame clones and leaves some out. This sample has about 150,000 clones, with 61% found just once. Findings and limits, study-wide: According to reports, the classifier identified cytomegalovirus status with high specificity and sensitivity.

The chain couples TRBV28 to TRBJ2-7; TRBD2 matches at 9 bases. The receptor was derived from a male donor in good health and CMV-seronegative. Specimen: PBMCs. The CDR3 sequence: CASSLRVGRGGSYEQYF. CDR3 nucleotide sequence: TGTGCCAGCAGTTTGAGGGTGGGGCGGGGGGGATCCTACGAGCAGTACTTC.